This TCR beta chain was sequenced for a study of T cell repertoires in cytomegalovirus infection. Study overall: Based on public TCR beta signatures, there were indications of CMV infection and of a matching HLA type. Regarding the study as a whole: HLA-C-restricted TCR beta clonotypes specific for CMV led the ex vivo response.

The CDR3 consists of 15 residues. The germline V gene has CDR1 MDHEN and CDR2 SYDVKM. V was cut by 6 bases and J by 0 bases, with 12 bases left in between. TCRdb analysed the reads with MiXCR anew, one entry per CDR3 protein. Among 250,000 to 350,000 distinct CDR3 sequences listed, over 20% were seen once. About this clonotype: As yet, its antigen is unknown.

The chain has TRBV28 and TRBJ1-3; possibly TRBD1 for D (5 bases). Sequenced input: PBMCs. This receptor was identified in a human donor in good health (CMV status not recorded). Some clones in this sample may be carry-over from other donors' samples. The DNA for the CDR3 is TGTGCCAGCAGGCGAGGGACGGTCTCTGGAAACACCATATATTTT. This translates into CASRRGTVSGNTIYF.